This T cell receptor beta chain was identified during a study of Graves' ophthalmopathy and Graves' hyperthyroidism (dated by TCRdb to the late 2010s). General notes on the study: Hyperthyroidism was defined as stable when no progression to ophthalmopathy occurred within 18 months of follow-up. To tell Graves' ophthalmopathy apart from Graves' hyperthyroidism, and to predict which patients would progress to ophthalmopathy, the study relied on TCR beta repertoire signatures. In total, 120 to 150 blood samples were TCR-sequenced: 43 ophthalmopathy, under 80 hyperthyroidism and some 17 hyperthyroidism-to-ophthalmopathy patients. To explore V-J signatures distinguishing ophthalmopathy from hyperthyroidism, a discovery set of 100 patients (roughly 45 ophthalmopathy, 55 to 60 stable hyperthyroidism) was enrolled. For independent validation, a separate cohort was made up of roughly 19 hyperthyroidism patients plus 17 patients who later progressed from hyperthyroidism to ophthalmopathy. In several hyperthyroidism patients, the T-cell repertoire of thyroid tissue was compared with the T-cell repertoire of blood. After sampling, hyperthyroidism patients received methimazole starting at 30 mg daily, and ophthalmopathy patients received high-dose intravenous methylprednisolone.

Trimmed from V: 5 bases; trimmed from J: 8 bases; junction bases lacking a gene match: 8. There are 13 amino acids in the CDR3, from cysteine to phenylalanine inclusive. CDR3 DNA is the only sequence kept; it has 39 bases, read in frame from the first base. CDR1 and CDR2 are drawn from the germline V gene: SGHTA, FQGNSA. For repertoire sequencing, the TCR beta CDR3 regions were amplified from RNA transcripts. A first-round RT-PCR used HTBI primers with the Qiagen OneStep RT-PCR kit, followed by a second-round multiplex PCR, size selection and purification. Sequencing of the libraries was carried out on an Illumina HiSeq2000 in paired-end mode with 100 bp reads. On the authors' methods: SOAPnuke was used for read processing, and reads with adapters, uncalled bases, a mean Phred below 15, or no exact constant-primer or identifier match were discarded. High-quality paired reads were merged with COPE v1.2.5. Each unique nucleotide sequence was defined as a clonotype, and clonotypes were aligned to IMGT TRB V, D and J references with MiTCR v1.1. Analysis was restricted to V-J combinations with a frequency above 0.0001, which covered roughly 99% of repertoires. For each V-J combination, a TCR clonal expansion and chaos score was defined as the ratio of F50 clonal expansion to chaos observed in the TCRdist matrix. Features were reduced by Welch's t-statistics and random forest to 10 to 15 V-J combinations, which fed a naive Bayes classifier. The similarity between thyroid and blood repertoires was quantified using the Morisita-Horn index. TCRdb handled the public reads itself, with Q25 trimming in fastp and clone calling in MiXCR, and kept productive beta chains. Every distinct CDR3 protein forms one entry, paired with its most common genes and DNA. The V and J calls reflect TCRdb's pipeline rather than the authors' work. Here the sample has roughly 1.1 million distinct CDR3 sequences; 36% occur a single time. Over 8.5% of the sample is taken by the ten largest.

This clonotype was counted many times. Its specific antigen is unknown. Nothing much larger sits one base from this clone, and base qualities are not available. Hyperthyroidism patients were newly diagnosed, were aged 18 to 65 years, and had a disease duration under 2 months. Anyone with other autoimmune diseases, uncontrolled infections, pregnancy or lactation was excluded from the study. Diagnosis was based on clinical symptoms, serum thyroxine, TRAb, thyroid ultrasound and orbital computed tomography. Total RNA was extracted using Trizol reagent, and RNA quality was checked on an Agilent 2100 Bioanalyzer. What the research found in general, with its limitations: No statistical method was used to predetermine the sample size, and group allocation was not hidden from the investigators. In cross-validation, the 13-signature model distinguished ophthalmopathy from stable hyperthyroidism with approximately 85% sensitivity and about 84% specificity, and in the test set the corresponding values were approximately 80% and 75%. In validation, the model predicted ophthalmopathy progression with about 70% sensitivity and about 77% specificity; some twelve predicted patients were CT-confirmed with GO in a median of approximately 6.2 months. Most expanded thyroid clonotypes with frequency above 0.001 were also detected in blood, suggesting blood repertoires may reflect the thyroid immune response.

The sample taken for sequencing was peripheral blood or thyroid tissue (not recorded which). This clonotype was obtained from an adult man with Graves' hyperthyroidism. The receptor chain draws on TRBV7-2 and TRBJ1-1; 7 of the junction bases match TRBD1. The DNA sequence follows: TGTGCCAGCAGCAGAGGGACAGCCCACGAAGCTTTCTTT. This sequence encodes CASSRGTAHEAFF.